The T cell receptor beta chain under discussion was sequenced for a study of blood T cell repertoires in COVID-19. Study as a whole: The United States, Italy and Spain were the sources of the acute and convalescent COVID-19 samples.

Clones were sequenced by immunoSEQ multiplex PCR, and TCRdb holds only the in-frame ones, with some missing. The sample holds under 250,000 clones, 85% to 90% seen once. V gave up 4 bases and J gave up 1 base; unmatched junction bases: 6. CDR1 SGHRS and CDR2 YFSETQ come from the germline V gene. There are 15 residues in the CDR3. The chain carries TRBV5-1 and TRBJ2-3; 7 positions match TRBD1. The sample taken for sequencing was peripheral blood. The clonotype was recovered from a man aged 45-65 years with COVID-19, enrolled during active disease. The CDR3 spells CASSLAGTGTDTQYF. For the CDR3, the DNA is TGCGCCAGCAGCCTCGCCGGGACAGGCACAGATACGCAGTATTTT.